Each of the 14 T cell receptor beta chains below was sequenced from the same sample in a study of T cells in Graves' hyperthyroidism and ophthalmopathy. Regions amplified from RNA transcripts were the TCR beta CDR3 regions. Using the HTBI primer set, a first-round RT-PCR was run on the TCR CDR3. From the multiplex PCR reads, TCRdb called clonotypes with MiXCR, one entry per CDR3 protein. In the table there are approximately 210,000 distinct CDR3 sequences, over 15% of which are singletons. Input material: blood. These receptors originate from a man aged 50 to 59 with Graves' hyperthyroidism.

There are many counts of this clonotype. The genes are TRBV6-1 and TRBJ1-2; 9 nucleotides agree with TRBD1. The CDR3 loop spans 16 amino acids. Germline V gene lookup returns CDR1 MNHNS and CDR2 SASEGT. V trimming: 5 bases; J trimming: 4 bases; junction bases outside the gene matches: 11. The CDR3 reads CASSPKRTGGSYGYTF. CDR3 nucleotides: TGTGCCAGCAGTCCTAAGCGCACAGGGGGCAGCTATGGCTACACCTTC.

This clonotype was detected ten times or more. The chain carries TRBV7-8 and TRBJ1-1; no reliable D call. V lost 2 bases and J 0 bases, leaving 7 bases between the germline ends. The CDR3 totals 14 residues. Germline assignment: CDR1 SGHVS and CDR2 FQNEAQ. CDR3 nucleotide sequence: TGTGCCAGCAGCTTATATGGTTTGAACACTGAAGCTTTCTTT. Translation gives CASSLYGLNTEAFF. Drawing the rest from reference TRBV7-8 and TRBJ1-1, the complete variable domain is GAGVSQSPRYKVAKRGQDVALRCDPISGHVSLFWYQQALGQGPEFLTYFQNEAQLDKSGLPSDRFFAERPEGSVSTLKIQRTQQEDSAVYLCASSLYGLNTEAFFGQGTRLTVV.

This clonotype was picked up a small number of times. CDR3 residues: CATRDRESYEQYF. As DNA, the CDR3 is TGTGCCACCCGGGACAGGGAGTCCTACGAGCAGTACTTC. The chain links TRBV6-5 to TRBJ2-7; 9 nucleotides match TRBD1. The CDR3 is made up of 13 amino acids. J lost 1 base, V lost 10 bases, and 5 bases had no gene match. Looked up from germline, CDR1 is MNHEY and CDR2 is SVGAGI.

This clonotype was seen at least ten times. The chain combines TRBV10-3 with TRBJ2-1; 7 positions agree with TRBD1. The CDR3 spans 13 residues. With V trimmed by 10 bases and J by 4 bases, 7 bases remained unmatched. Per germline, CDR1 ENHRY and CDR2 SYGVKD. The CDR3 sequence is CATQGTEYNEQFF. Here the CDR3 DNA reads TGTGCCACCCAAGGGACAGAATACAATGAGCAGTTCTTC.

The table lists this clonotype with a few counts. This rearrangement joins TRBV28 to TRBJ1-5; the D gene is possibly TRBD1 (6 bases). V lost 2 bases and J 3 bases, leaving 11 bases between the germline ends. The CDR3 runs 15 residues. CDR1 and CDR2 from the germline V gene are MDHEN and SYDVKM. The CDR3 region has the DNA TGTGCCAGCAGTTTACAACAGGGCTCCAATCAGCCCCAGCATTTT. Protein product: CASSLQQGSNQPQHF.

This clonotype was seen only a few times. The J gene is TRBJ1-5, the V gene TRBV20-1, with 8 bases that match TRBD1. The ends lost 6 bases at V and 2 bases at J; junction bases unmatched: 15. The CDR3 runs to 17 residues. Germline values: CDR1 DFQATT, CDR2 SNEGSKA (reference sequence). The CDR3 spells CSARGGQGAWGNQPQHF. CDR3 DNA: TGCAGTGCCCGGGGTGGGCAGGGGGCCTGGGGCAATCAGCCCCAGCATTTT.

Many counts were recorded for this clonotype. CDR3 loop: CSASGIVYNEQFF. The CDR3 DNA sequence: TGCAGCGCTAGCGGGATTGTGTACAATGAGCAGTTCTTC. V gene TRBV29-1 combines with J gene TRBJ2-1, with 9 positions matching TRBD2. After removal of 7 bases from V and 4 bases from J, the junction contained 5 bases not matched to a gene. The CDR3 covers 13 residues. CDR1 is SQVTM, CDR2 ANQGSEA, per germline.

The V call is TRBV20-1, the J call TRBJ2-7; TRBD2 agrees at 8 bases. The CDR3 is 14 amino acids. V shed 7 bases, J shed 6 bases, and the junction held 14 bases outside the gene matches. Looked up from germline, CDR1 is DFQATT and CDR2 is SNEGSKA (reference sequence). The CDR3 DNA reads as TGCAGTGGCCAACGGGGGCTAGCGGGCTCCGAGCAGTACTTC. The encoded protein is CSGQRGLAGSEQYF.

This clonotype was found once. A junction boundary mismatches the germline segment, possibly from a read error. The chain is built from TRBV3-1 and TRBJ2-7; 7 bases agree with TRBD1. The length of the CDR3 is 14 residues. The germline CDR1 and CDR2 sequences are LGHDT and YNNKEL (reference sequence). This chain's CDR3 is CASSAGDRVPEQSF. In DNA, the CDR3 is TGTGCCAGCAGCGCCGGCGACAGGGTTCCCGAGCAGTCCTTC.

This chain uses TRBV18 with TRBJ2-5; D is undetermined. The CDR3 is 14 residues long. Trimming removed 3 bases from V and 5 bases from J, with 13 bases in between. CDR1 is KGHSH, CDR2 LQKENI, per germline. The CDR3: CASSPGESVETQYF. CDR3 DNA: TGTGCCAGCTCACCGGGCGAGAGTGTTGAGACCCAGTACTTC.

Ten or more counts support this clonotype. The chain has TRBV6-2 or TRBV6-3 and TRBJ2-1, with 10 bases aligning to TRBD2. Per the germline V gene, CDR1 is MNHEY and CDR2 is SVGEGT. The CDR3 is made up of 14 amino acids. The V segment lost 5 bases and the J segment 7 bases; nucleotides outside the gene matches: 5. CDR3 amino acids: CASSGTSGINEQFF. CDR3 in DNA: TGTGCCAGCAGTGGCACTAGCGGGATTAATGAGCAGTTCTTC.

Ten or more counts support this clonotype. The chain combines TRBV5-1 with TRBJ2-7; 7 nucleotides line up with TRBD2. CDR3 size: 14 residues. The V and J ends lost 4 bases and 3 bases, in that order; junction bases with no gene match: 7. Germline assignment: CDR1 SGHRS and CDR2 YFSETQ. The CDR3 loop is CASSVGGSDYEQYF. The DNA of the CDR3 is TGCGCCAGCAGCGTGGGGGGGAGCGACTACGAGCAGTACTTC. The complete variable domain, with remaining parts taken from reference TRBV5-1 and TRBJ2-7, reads KAGVTQTPRYLIKTRGQQVTLSCSPISGHRSVSWYQQTPGQGLQFLFEYFSETQRNKGNFPGRFSGRQFSNSRSEMNVSTLELGDSALYLCASSVGGSDYEQYFGPGTRLTVT.

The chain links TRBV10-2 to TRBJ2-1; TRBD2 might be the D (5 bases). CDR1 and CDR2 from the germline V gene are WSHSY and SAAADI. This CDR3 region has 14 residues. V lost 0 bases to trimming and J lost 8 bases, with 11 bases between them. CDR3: CASSESSGIYEQFF. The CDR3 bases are TGCGCCAGCAGTGAGTCATCCGGGATCTATGAGCAGTTCTTC.

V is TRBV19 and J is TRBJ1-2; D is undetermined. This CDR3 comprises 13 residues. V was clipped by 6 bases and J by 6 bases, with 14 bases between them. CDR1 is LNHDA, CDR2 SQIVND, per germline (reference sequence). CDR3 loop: CASSRVGTDGYTF. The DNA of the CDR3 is TGTGCCAGTAGCCGCGTAGGCACAGATGGCTACACCTTC.